This TCR beta chain was recovered during a study of T cells after posttransplantation cyclophosphamide. Findings of the study overall: Blood and skin or GI T cell repertoires showed limited TRB overlap. Later post-transplant blood repertoires were often dominated by donor CD8+ memory clones. TRB clonality was highly associated with recipient CMV seropositivity and reactivation.

A marrow graft followed busulfan-fludarabine conditioning, with cyclophosphamide on days +3 and +4. In regard to this clone: Its cognate antigen is unknown.

Here immunoSEQ multiplex PCR was the method, and the copy in TCRdb shows in-frame clones only, minus some. Of about 36,000 clones in the sample, 78% are singletons; the top ten hold around 8.1%. The CDR3 sequence is 17 residues long. This material consisted of CD4+ T cells sorted from blood, taken 1,700 to 2,000 days after a stem cell transplant with posttransplant cyclophosphamide. The clonotype was recovered from a female patient between 35 and 55 years old who received an allogeneic stem cell transplant from a related donor, was CMV-positive, and had no GVHD. The graft donor may account for some of the T cells. The chain combines TRBV12-1 with TRBJ1-1. TRBV12-1 is listed as a pseudogene. The CDR3 DNA reads as TGTGCCAGCAGCTTTGTGTCGAGAGGGTTCGGGAACACTGAAGCTTTCTTT. Protein sequence: CASSFVSRGFGNTEAFF.